The T cell receptor beta chain under discussion was sequenced for a study of cytomegalovirus exposure and HLA in healthy donors. Findings and limits, study-wide: As a later analysis revealed, the rate of TCR association differed by HLA locus, with DRB1 most and HLA-C fewest.

On this clone: Its antigen remains unidentified.

PCR primers comprised 60 Vbeta and 13 Jbeta primers. TCRdb's copy holds only in-frame clones and misses some; the assay was immunoSEQ multiplex PCR. The sample carries under 200,000 clones, roughly 82% recorded once. The junction had 5 bases not matched to a gene; V was cut back by 6 bases and J by 0 bases. The CDR3 is made up of 15 amino acids. Germline CDR1 is MNHEY and CDR2 is SVGAGI. The sequence derives from a man aged 50 or older in good health and CMV-seropositive. Specimen: PBMCs. This sequence joins TRBV6-5 and TRBJ2-7, with TRBD2 identical over 10 bases. CDR3 residues: CASRSGLASSYEQYF. The CDR3 DNA sequence: TGTGCCAGCAGATCGGGACTAGCGTCCTCCTACGAGCAGTACTTC.